The entry below gives a single T cell receptor beta chain sequence along with its context. What it binds is unknown. CDR3 length: 12 amino acids. Germline V gene lookup returns CDR1 SGHAT and CDR2 FQNNGV. V shed 5 bases and J 14 bases; nucleotides not matched to a gene: 9. These data originate in a study of cytomegalovirus exposure and HLA in healthy donors. Notes on the study in general: In a later analysis, HLA-C alleles had the fewest associated TCRs, DRB1 alleles the most. Most TCR sequences proved rare, with some public TCRs found in many donors.

PCR amplification relied on 60 Vbeta primers (plus 13 Jbeta primers). Clones were read by immunoSEQ multiplex PCR, and TCRdb kept only the in-frame ones, dropping some. The profile shows roughly 130,000 clones, 65% to 80% of them singletons. Investigators did not record CMV serostatus for this donor. This sequence joins TRBV11-2 and TRBJ2-1; 7 nucleotides agree with TRBD1. This sequence was found in a human donor in good health. The sample comprised PBMCs. In nucleotides, the CDR3 is TGTGCCAGCAGCCCGGAGACAGGGTCTAAGTTCTTC. Translating gives CASSPETGSKFF.